The T cell receptor (beta chain) under discussion was sequenced for a study of tumor-infiltrating lymphocytes in oesophageal squamous cell carcinoma. This clonotype was observed a few times. A single record per CDR3 protein comes from TCRdb applying MiXCR to the PCR reads. This sample has roughly 11,000 distinct CDR3 sequences; 57% occur once, and the top ten carry roughly a third. The CDR3 totals 10 residues. V lost 1 base and J lost 7, with 0 bases in between. Germline assignment: CDR1 SEHNR and CDR2 FQNEAQ (reference sequence). The gene calls are TRBV7-9 and TRBJ2-3; D is unresolved. The sample taken for sequencing was esophageal tumor tissue. The source of this sequence is a male donor with esophageal squamous cell carcinoma. The CDR3 region is CASSLDTQYF. CDR3 coding DNA: TGTGCCAGCAGCTTAGATACGCAGTATTTT.